One and the same sample provided the 6 T cell receptor beta chains below, sequenced in a study of shared T cell receptors in the human thymus. Method: immunoSEQ multiplex PCR; TCRdb's copy keeps in-frame clones and lacks some. Of about 660,000 clones in the sample, roughly 90% are singletons; the top ten hold roughly 0.0097%. The sample also formed part of further work on human thymus T cells.

Input material: thymocytes. The receptors come from a boy younger than two with a congenital heart defect.

In its sample, this clone was seen a few times. V is TRBV19 and J is TRBJ1-5; the D gene is possibly TRBD1 (6 bases). Deletions cut 10 bases from V and 0 bases from J, with 13 bases between. Germline V gene lookup returns CDR1 LNHDA and CDR2 SQIVND (reference sequence). The CDR3 has 14 residues. CDR3 nucleotides: TGTGCCACAGCCAGGGGCGATAGCAATCAGCCCCAGCATTTT. It yields the protein CATARGDSNQPQHF.

The rearrangement uses TRBV4-2 and TRBJ2-7; the match to TRBD2 covers 11 bases. Germline loops: CDR1 LGHNA, CDR2 YNFKEQ. The CDR3 has 17 residues. V dropped 1 base and J dropped 1; count of bases not matched to a gene: 6. In DNA, the CDR3 is TGTGCCAGCAGCCAAGGTCTAGCGGGAGGTCTTTCCTACGAGCAGTACTTC. Its protein product is CASSQGLAGGLSYEQYF.

The chain has TRBV27 and TRBJ2-2, with no clear D. Trimming removed 5 bases at V and 2 bases at J, with 9 bases between. Germline V CDR1 and CDR2: MNHEY, SMNVEV (reference sequence). The CDR3 covers 14 residues. CDR3 bases: TGTGCCAGCAGTCCATCGACTAACACCGGGGAGCTGTTTTTT. Translation gives CASSPSTNTGELFF.

This clone was detected a few times. The chain combines TRBV4-3 with TRBJ2-6; perhaps TRBD1 as D (6 bases). This CDR3 has 17 residues. The V end lost 0 bases, the J end lost 0 bases, and 9 bases lay between the germline ends. Germline CDR1 LGHNA, CDR2 YSLEER. CDR3 DNA sequence: TGCGCCAGCAGCCAAGAGACAGGCAGCTCTGGGGCCAACGTCCTGACTTTC. As protein: CASSQETGSSGANVLTF.

This clone was seen once. The genes are TRBV4-2 and TRBJ1-5, with no clear D. Trimming cost V 1 base and J 8 bases, with 9 bases left between them. Germline V lookup: CDR1 LGHNA, CDR2 YNFKEQ. This CDR3 has 13 amino acids. The CDR3 DNA reads TGTGCCAGCAGCCAAGCCATCCGGGAGCCCCAGCATTTT. It yields the protein CASSQAIREPQHF.

The gene calls are TRBV7-3 and TRBJ2-7; tentative D call: TRBD2 (6 bases). Germline loops: CDR1 SGHTA, CDR2 FQGTGA. V lost 5 bases to trimming and J lost 5 bases, with 22 bases between them. The CDR3 has 16 amino acids. The CDR3 sequence is CASSPTIGLAIHEQYF. The DNA of the CDR3 is TGTGCCAGCAGCCCCACCATCGGCCTAGCGATCCACGAGCAGTACTTC.